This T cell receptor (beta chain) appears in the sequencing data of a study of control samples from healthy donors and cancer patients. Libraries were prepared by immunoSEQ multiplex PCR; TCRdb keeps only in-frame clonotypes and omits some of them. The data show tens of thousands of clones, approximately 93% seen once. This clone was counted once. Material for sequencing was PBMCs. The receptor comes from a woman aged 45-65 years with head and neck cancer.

The CDR3 DNA reads TGTGCCAGCAGTCTGGACAGTACAGATACGCAGTATTTT. Amino acid sequence: CASSLDSTDTQYF. The chain couples TRBV12-3 or TRBV12-4 to TRBJ2-3, with D possibly matching TRBD1 (6 bases). CDR3 size: 13 residues. Trimming stripped 5 bases from V and 3 bases from J, with 9 bases between.